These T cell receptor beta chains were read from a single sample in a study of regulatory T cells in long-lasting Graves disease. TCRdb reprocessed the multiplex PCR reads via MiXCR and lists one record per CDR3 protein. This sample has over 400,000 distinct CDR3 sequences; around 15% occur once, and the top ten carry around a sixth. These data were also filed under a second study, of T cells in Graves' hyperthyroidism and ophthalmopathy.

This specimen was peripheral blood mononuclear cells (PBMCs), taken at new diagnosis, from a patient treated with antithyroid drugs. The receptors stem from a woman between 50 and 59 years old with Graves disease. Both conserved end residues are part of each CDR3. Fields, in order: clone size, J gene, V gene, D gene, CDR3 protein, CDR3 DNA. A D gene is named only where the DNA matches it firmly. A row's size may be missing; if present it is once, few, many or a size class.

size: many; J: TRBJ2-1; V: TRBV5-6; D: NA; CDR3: CASSPSPGSYNEQFF; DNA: TGTGCCAGCAGCCCCTCGCCGGGTTCCTACAATGAGCAGTTCTTC
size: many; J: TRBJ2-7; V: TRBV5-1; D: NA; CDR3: CASSSDLSYEQYF; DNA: TGCGCCAGCAGCTCGGACCTCTCCTACGAGCAGTACTTC
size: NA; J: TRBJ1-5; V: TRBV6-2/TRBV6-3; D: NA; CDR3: CASRDYQPQHF; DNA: TGTGCCAGCAGGGATTATCAGCCCCAGCATTTT
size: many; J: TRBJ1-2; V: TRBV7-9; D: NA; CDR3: CASTRDILYGYTF; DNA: TGTGCCAGCACTAGGGATATTCTCTATGGCTACACCTTC
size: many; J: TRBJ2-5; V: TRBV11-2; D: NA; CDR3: CASSLIGGETQYF; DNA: TGTGCCAGCAGCTTGATAGGGGGGGAGACCCAGTACTTC
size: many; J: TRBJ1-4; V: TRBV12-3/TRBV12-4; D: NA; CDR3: CASSHVGSNEKLFF; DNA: TGTGCCAGCAGCCACGTGGGGAGTAATGAAAAACTGTTTTTT
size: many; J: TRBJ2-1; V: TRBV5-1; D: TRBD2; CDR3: CASTTSGSSYNEQFF; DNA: TGCGCCAGCACCACTAGCGGGAGCTCCTACAATGAGCAGTTCTTC
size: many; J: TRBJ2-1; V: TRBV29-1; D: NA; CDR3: CSARRGGDYNEQFF; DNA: TGCAGCGCCAGACGGGGTGGGGACTACAATGAGCAGTTCTTC
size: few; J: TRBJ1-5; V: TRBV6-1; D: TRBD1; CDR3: CASSPGQGPGVGNQPQHF; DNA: TGTGCCAGCAGTCCGGGACAGGGGCCGGGAGTGGGCAATCAGCCCCAGCATTTT
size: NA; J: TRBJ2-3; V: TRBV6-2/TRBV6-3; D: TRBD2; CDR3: CASTIEGLAGISTDTQYF; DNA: TGTGCCAGCACCATAGAGGGACTAGCGGGGATAAGCACAGATACGCAGTATTTT
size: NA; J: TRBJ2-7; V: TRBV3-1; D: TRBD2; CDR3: CASSRDPGTSGRGPEQYF; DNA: TGTGCCAGCAGCCGAGATCCCGGGACTAGCGGGAGGGGTCCGGAGCAGTACTTC
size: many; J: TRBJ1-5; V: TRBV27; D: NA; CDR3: CASSRLTGDSNQPQHF; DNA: TGTGCCAGCAGTCGCCTGACAGGAGATAGCAATCAGCCCCAGCATTTT
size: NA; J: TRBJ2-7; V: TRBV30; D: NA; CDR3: CAWSVLAGEQYF; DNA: TGTGCCTGGAGTGTACTGGCAGGCGAGCAGTACTTC
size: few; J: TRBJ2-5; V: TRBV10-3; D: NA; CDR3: CATSGLGETQYF; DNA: TGTGCCACCTCGGGCCTGGGAGAGACCCAGTACTTC
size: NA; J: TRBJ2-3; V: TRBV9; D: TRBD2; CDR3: CASSFSGRGADTQYF; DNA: TGTGCCAGCAGCTTTAGCGGGAGGGGGGCAGATACGCAGTATTTT
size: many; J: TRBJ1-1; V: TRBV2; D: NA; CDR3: CASSNQVNTEAFF; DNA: TGTGCCAGCAGTAACCAGGTGAACACTGAAGCTTTCTTT
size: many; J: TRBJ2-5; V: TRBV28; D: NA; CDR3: CASSFSEQSETQYF; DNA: TGTGCCAGCAGTTTCTCCGAGCAGAGCGAGACCCAGTACTTC
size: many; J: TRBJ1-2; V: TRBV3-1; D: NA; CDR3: CASSQSYSREGYTF; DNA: TGTGCCAGCAGCCAATCTTATTCCAGGGAAGGCTACACCTTC
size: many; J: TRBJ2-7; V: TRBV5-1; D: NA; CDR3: CASSLLATHSAVGYEQYF; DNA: TGCGCCAGCAGCTTGCTAGCGACCCACTCTGCGGTCGGCTACGAGCAGTACTTC
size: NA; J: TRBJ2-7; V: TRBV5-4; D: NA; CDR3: CASSLGSGAYEQYF; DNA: TGTGCCAGCAGCTTGGGGAGCGGCGCGTACGAGCAGTACTTC
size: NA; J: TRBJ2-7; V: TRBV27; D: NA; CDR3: CASSTIGGYEQYF; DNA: TGTGCCAGCAGCACCATAGGGGGGTACGAGCAGTACTTC
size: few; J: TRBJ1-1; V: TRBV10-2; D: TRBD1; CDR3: CAGTADRAAGTEAFF; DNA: TGCGCCGGCACCGCGGACAGGGCTGCTGGCACTGAAGCTTTCTTT
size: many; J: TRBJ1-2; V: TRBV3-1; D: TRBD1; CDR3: CASSHDRDYGYTF; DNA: TGTGCCAGCAGCCATGACAGGGACTATGGCTACACCTTC
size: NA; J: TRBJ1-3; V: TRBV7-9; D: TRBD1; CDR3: CASSPQGTGIGNTIYF; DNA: TGTGCCAGCAGCCCCCAAGGGACAGGGATCGGAAACACCATATATTTT
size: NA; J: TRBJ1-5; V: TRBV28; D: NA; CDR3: CASPPPGGNLQPQHF; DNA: TGTGCCAGCCCCCCCCCCGGGGGGAATTTGCAGCCCCAGCATTTT
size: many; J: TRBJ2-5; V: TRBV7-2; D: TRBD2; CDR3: CASSSGTRFTETQYF; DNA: TGTGCCAGCAGTTCCGGGACTAGGTTTACAGAGACCCAGTACTTC
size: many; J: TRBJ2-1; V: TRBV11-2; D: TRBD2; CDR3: CASSLGLAGGFYEQFF; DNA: TGTGCCAGCAGCCTCGGACTAGCGGGAGGGTTCTATGAGCAGTTCTTC
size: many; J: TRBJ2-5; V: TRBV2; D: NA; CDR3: CASFGGLQETQYF; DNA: TGTGCCAGCTTTGGCGGGCTCCAAGAGACCCAGTACTTC
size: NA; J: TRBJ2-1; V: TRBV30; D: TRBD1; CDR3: CASRTGTGDAIFGEQFF; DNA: TGTGCCTCGAGGACCGGGACAGGGGACGCCATATTTGGTGAGCAGTTCTTC
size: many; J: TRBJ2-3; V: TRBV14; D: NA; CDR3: CASSRQEGDTQYF; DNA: TGTGCCAGCAGCCGTCAGGAGGGGGATACGCAGTATTTT
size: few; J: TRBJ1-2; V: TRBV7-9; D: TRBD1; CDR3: CASSRYDRGQGYTF; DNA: TGTGCCAGCAGCCGGTACGACAGGGGGCAAGGCTACACCTTC
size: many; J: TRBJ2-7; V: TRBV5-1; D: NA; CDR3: CASRNRDQDEQYF; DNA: TGCGCCAGCAGGAACAGGGATCAGGACGAGCAGTACTTC
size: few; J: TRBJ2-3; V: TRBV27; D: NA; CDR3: CASSFGIITDTQYF; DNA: TGTGCCAGCAGTTTCGGCATTATCACAGATACGCAGTATTTT
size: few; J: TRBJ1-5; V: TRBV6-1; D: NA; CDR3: CASTASGGTNQPQHF; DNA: TGTGCCAGCACTGCCTCCGGGGGTACGAATCAGCCCCAGCATTTT
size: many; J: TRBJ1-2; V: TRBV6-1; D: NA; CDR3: CASSESAGDNYGYTF; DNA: TGTGCCAGCAGCGAGTCGGCAGGGGACAACTATGGCTACACCTTC
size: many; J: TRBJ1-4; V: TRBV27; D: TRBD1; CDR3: CASSSGQRFEKLFF; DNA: TGTGCCAGCAGTTCGGGACAGAGGTTTGAAAAACTGTTTTTT
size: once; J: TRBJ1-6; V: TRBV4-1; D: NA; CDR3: CASSQEPGSGSPLHF; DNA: TGCGCCAGCAGCCAAGAACCGGGCTCGGGTTCACCCCTCCACTTT
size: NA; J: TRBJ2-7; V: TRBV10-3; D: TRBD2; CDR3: CAISEGLAGVVGEQYF; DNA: TGTGCCATCAGTGAAGGGCTAGCGGGAGTGGTAGGCGAGCAGTACTTC
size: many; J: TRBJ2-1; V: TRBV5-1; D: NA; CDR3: CASSLISTNEQFF; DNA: TGCGCCAGCAGCTTGATTAGTACCAATGAGCAGTTCTTC
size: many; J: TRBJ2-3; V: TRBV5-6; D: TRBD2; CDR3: CASSKRTSGTDTQYF; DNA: TGTGCCAGCAGCAAAAGGACTAGCGGCACAGATACGCAGTATTTT
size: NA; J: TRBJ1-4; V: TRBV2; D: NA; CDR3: CASSLKNEKLFF; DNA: TGTGCCAGCAGCTTAAAAAATGAAAAACTGTTTTTT
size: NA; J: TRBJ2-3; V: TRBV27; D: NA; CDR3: CASSRRFQERDTQYF; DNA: TGTGCCAGCAGCCGGCGTTTCCAGGAGAGAGATACGCAGTATTTT
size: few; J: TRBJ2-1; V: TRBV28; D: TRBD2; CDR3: CASSFSTSGYYNEQFF; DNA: TGTGCCAGCAGTTTCTCGACTAGCGGGTACTACAATGAGCAGTTCTTC
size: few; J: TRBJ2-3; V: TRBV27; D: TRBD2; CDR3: CASSRLAGGADTQYF; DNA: TGTGCCAGCAGCCGTCTAGCGGGAGGAGCAGATACGCAGTATTTT
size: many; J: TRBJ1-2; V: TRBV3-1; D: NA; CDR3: CASSPQIETSVSSYGYTF; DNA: TGTGCCAGCAGCCCACAAATTGAGACATCGGTTTCCAGCTATGGCTACACCTTC
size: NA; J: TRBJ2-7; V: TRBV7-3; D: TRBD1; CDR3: CASSLLGGGREQYF; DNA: TGTGCCAGCAGCTTATTAGGGGGCGGTCGCGAGCAGTACTTC
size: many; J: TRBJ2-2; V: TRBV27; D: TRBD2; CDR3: CASSQNSGRARWTGELFF; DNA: TGTGCCAGCAGTCAGAATAGCGGGAGGGCGAGGTGGACCGGGGAGCTGTTTTTT
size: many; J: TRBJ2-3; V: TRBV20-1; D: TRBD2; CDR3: CSASRTSGFTDTQYF; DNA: TGCAGTGCTAGCCGGACTAGCGGGTTCACAGATACGCAGTATTTT
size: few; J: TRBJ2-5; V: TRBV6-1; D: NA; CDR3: CASRQGGAETQYF; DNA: TGTGCCAGCAGACAGGGAGGTGCAGAGACCCAGTACTTC
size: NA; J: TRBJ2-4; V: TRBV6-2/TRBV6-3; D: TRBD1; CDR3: CASSRAGQGFIQYF; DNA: TGTGCCAGCAGTCGGGCGGGACAGGGATTCATTCAGTACTTC
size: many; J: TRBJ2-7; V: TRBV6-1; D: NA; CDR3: CASSEAVGYEQYF; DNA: TGTGCCAGCAGTGAAGCGGTCGGGTACGAGCAGTACTTC
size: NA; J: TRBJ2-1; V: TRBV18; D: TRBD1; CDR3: CASSLPGQGWNERFF; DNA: TGTGCCAGCTCACTCCCGGGACAGGGATGGAATGAGCGGTTCTTC
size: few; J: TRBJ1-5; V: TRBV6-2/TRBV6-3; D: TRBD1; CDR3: CASGPGQGPGVGNQPQHF; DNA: TGTGCCAGCGGTCCGGGACAGGGGCCGGGAGTGGGCAATCAGCCCCAGCATTTT